The 13 T cell receptor beta chains reported below all come from one sample, sequenced in a study of T cell repertoires in cytomegalovirus infection. TCRdb processed the reads anew with MiXCR; each CDR3 protein has one entry. The repertoire has about 140,000 distinct CDR3 sequences, roughly 6.5% of them found once; the top ten carry over 15%. The sample consisted of PBMCs. The source of these receptors is a human donor in good health (CMV status not recorded). Some clones in this sample may be carry-over from other donors' samples.

In the case of this clonotype: This could be a read error, since a much larger clone is one nucleotide away. V and J are TRBV6-5 and TRBJ1-6; D gene unclear. Per germline, CDR1 MNHEY and CDR2 SVGAGI. CDR3 length: 14 residues. Written as DNA, the CDR3 is TGTGCCAGCAGTCCTACTTACCGAGAGTCACCCCACCACTTT. It codes for CASSPTYRESPHHF.

This clonotype was picked up many times. The V and J genes are TRBV19 and TRBJ1-2, with D maybe TRBD1 (6 bases). Between the trimmed V and J ends, which lost 3 bases and 6 bases, there was a span of 17 bases. This CDR3 spans 15 amino acids. From germline, CDR1 is LNHDA and CDR2 SQIVND (reference sequence). CDR3 protein: CASSMNREVLDGYTF. For the CDR3, the DNA is TGTGCCAGTAGTATGAACAGGGAGGTCCTGGATGGCTACACCTTC.

This clonotype was seen many times. This chain links TRBV7-2 with TRBJ2-3; 9 bases match TRBD2. The CDR3 length is 18 residues. The ends lost 4 bases at V and 4 bases at J; junction bases unmatched: 15. CDR1 is SGHTA and CDR2 is FQGNSA in the germline V gene. CDR3 DNA sequence: TGTGCCAGCAGCTCACCGGCTGGGCGGGGGGGAGGTGCAGATACGCAGTATTTT. This gives the protein CASSSPAGRGGGADTQYF.

This chain uses TRBV14 with TRBJ1-4, with unresolved D. Germline V gives CDR1 SGHDN, CDR2 FVKESK. V was trimmed by 1 base and J by 7 bases, leaving 7 bases between them. The CDR3 is 13 residues long. CDR3 sequence: CASSQVMGEKLFF. The CDR3 nucleotides read TGTGCCAGCAGCCAAGTTATGGGTGAAAAACTGTTTTTT. Using reference TRBV14 and TRBJ1-4 for the parts outside the CDR3, the full variable domain is EAGVTQFPSHSVIEKGQTVTLRCDPISGHDNLYWYRRVMGKEIKFLLHFVKESKQDESGMPNNRFLAERTGGTYSTLKVQPAELEDSGVYFCASSQVMGEKLFFGSGTQLSVL.

This clonotype was found many times. The chain has TRBV7-2 and TRBJ2-3, with TRBD2 matching 14 bases. The germline CDR1 and CDR2 sequences are SGHTA and FQGNSA. The CDR3 runs 16 residues. V gave up 2 bases and J gave up 6 bases; unmatched junction bases: 4. CDR3 in amino acids: CASSLRTSGGLDTQYF. The CDR3 DNA reads as TGTGCCAGCAGCTTACGGACTAGCGGGGGGTTGGATACGCAGTATTTT.

The gene calls are TRBV6-2 or TRBV6-3 and TRBJ1-2; D not resolved. The CDR3 covers 17 residues. Trimming removed 0 bases at V and 4 bases at J, with 18 bases between. Germline V lookup: CDR1 MNHEY, CDR2 SVGEGT. The CDR3 reads CASSYSNVGGLFYGYTF. CDR3 DNA: TGTGCCAGCAGTTACTCGAATGTAGGCGGCTTATTCTATGGCTACACCTTC.

This clonotype showed up many times. V and J are TRBV11-3 and TRBJ2-5, with D maybe TRBD2 (5 bases). Germline V CDR1 and CDR2: SGHNT, YENEEA. V was trimmed by 1 base and J by 5 bases, leaving 17 bases between them. This CDR3 contains 16 residues. The CDR3 here is CASSLVGAVLRETQYF. Written as DNA, the CDR3 is TGTGCCAGCAGCTTAGTAGGAGCGGTACTCCGGGAGACCCAGTACTTC.

In its sample, this clonotype was seen many times. V usage is TRBV7-2 and J usage is TRBJ1-4, with a possible D match to TRBD1 (6 bases). Germline-derived CDR1 and CDR2 are SGHTA and FQGNSA. There are 14 residues in the CDR3. The germline V and J ends were trimmed by 7 bases and 7 bases, with 16 bases remaining between them. The CDR3 sequence is CASTLGGASEKLFF. In nucleotides, the CDR3 is TGTGCCAGCACCCTAGGGGGTGCGAGTGAAAAACTGTTTTTT.

DNA of the CDR3: TGCAGTGCTAGGTATAGCGGGGGGAACTACGAGCAGTACTTC. Its protein product is CSARYSGGNYEQYF. The chain is built from TRBV20-1 and TRBJ2-7; TRBD2 matches 10 bases. Germline V gene lookup returns CDR1 DFQATT and CDR2 SNEGSKA (reference sequence). The junction had 5 bases not matched to a gene; V was cut back by 3 bases and J by 3 bases. The CDR3 is made up of 14 amino acids.

This chain uses TRBV12-3 or TRBV12-4 with TRBJ1-5; D unresolved. The CDR3 has 13 residues. V was clipped by 5 bases and J by 2 bases, with 7 bases between them. The CDR3 nucleotides read TGTGCCAGCAGTGTTATTGGCAATCAGCCCCAGCATTTT. As protein: CASSVIGNQPQHF.

In DNA form, the CDR3 reads TGTGCCAGTAGTGGGACCACGAACACCGGGGAGCTGTTTTTT. It codes for CASSGTTNTGELFF. The J gene is TRBJ2-2, the V gene TRBV19, with D possibly called TRBD1 or TRBD2 (5 bases each). With 5 bases removed from V and 0 bases from J, the gap between germline ends came to 7 bases. The CDR3 covers 14 residues. Germline V lookup: CDR1 LNHDA, CDR2 SQIVND (reference sequence).

V is TRBV19 and J is TRBJ1-2; tentative D call: TRBD1 (5 bases). The CDR3 runs to 15 residues. Germline V CDR1 and CDR2: LNHDA, SQIVND (reference sequence). Between the trimmed V and J ends, which lost 4 bases and 4 bases, there was a span of 16 bases. CDR3 nucleotides: TGTGCCAGTAGTAGGGGGGACGCGCGACTCTATGGCTACACCTTC. Amino acid sequence: CASSRGDARLYGYTF.

This clonotype was detected many times. V usage is TRBV7-2 and J usage is TRBJ2-3, with 8 nucleotides matching TRBD1. J lost 0 bases, V lost 6 bases, and 8 bases had no gene match. Germline CDR1 SGHTA, CDR2 FQGNSA. The CDR3 has 16 residues. The CDR3 loop reads CASSFSTGASTDTQYF. For the CDR3, the DNA is TGTGCCAGCAGTTTCTCGACAGGGGCTAGCACAGATACGCAGTATTTT.